This TCR beta chain derives from a study of T cell changes during pregnancy in multiple sclerosis. J was trimmed by 7 bases and V by 3 bases; bases with no gene match: 6. The CDR3 spans 14 residues. Germline loops: CDR1 KGHSH, CDR2 LQKENI. The method was immunoSEQ multiplex PCR; TCRdb's version includes in-frame clones alone and lacks a portion of them. Counted here are about 94,000 clones, under 95% occurring once; the ten biggest clones make up around 0.99%. Specimen: peripheral blood, collected after pregnancy. This sequence joins TRBV18 and TRBJ2-3; 8 positions agree with TRBD1. The receptor comes from a female donor with multiple sclerosis, enrolled in a pregnancy study. The CDR3 protein is CASSPGQGGYTQYF. The CDR3 bases are TGTGCCAGCTCACCTGGACAGGGAGGTTATACGCAGTATTTT.